This TCR beta chain was recovered during a study of cytomegalovirus exposure and HLA in healthy donors. V gave up 0 bases and J gave up 4 bases, with 9 bases separating them. Germline values: CDR1 SGHRS, CDR2 YFSETQ. The CDR3 extends over 14 amino acids. PCR was performed using 60 Vbeta and 13 Jbeta primers. Assay used: immunoSEQ multiplex PCR; TCRdb lists only in-frame clones, some missing. The top ten clones hold more than 0.85% of a sample with 150,000 to 200,000 clones, about four fifths of them seen once. The receptor comes from a man aged 25 to 40 in good health and CMV-seronegative. The material sequenced was PBMCs. The V call is TRBV5-1, the J call TRBJ2-3; a possible D gene is TRBD2 (5 bases). CDR3 protein: CASSLASSSDTQYF. CDR3 in DNA: TGCGCCAGCAGCTTGGCTAGCAGCTCAGATACGCAGTATTTT.